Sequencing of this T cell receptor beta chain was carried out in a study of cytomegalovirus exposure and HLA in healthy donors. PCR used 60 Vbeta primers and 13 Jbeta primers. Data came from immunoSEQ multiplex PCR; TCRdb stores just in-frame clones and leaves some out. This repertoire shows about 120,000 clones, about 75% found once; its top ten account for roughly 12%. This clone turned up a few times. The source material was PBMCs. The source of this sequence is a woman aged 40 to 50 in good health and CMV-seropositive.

For the CDR3, the DNA is TGTGCCACCAGCAGAGGCCGGACTAGCGGGCAAGAGACCCAGTACTTC. Translation: CATSRGRTSGQETQYF. This chain joins TRBV15 and TRBJ2-5; 11 bases agree with TRBD2. The germline CDR1 and CDR2 sequences are LNHNV and YYDKDF (reference sequence). This CDR3 region has 16 residues. J gave up 2 bases and V 1 base, and 3 bases lay outside the gene matches.